The T cell receptor beta chain under discussion was sequenced for a study of early T cells in non-severe SARS-CoV-2 infection. On the study more broadly: Sequencing used unsorted whole-blood bulk RNA, so chains lack pairing.

The TCR library protocol was used to attach unique molecular identifiers. These identifiers were attached to individual cDNA molecules. Each CDR3 protein is one row after TCRdb ran MiXCR on the 5' RACE reads. The table records 55,000 to 80,000 distinct CDR3 sequences, over 10% of them present only once. This clonotype was seen many times. Trimming at V came to 4 bases and at J to 3 bases, leaving 4 bases not matched to a gene. Germline-derived CDR1 and CDR2 are LGHDT and YNNKEL (reference sequence). The CDR3 is made up of 15 amino acids. This chain links TRBV3-1 with TRBJ2-7; TRBD2 matches 12 bases. Sequences were derived from whole blood, sampled at baseline. The TCR was taken from an adult who was a healthcare worker with PCR-confirmed SARS-CoV-2 infection or an uninfected control (not recorded which). CDR3 sequence reads: CASSRRTSGDYEQYF. The CDR3 DNA reads as TGTGCCAGCAGCCGTAGGACTAGCGGGGACTACGAGCAGTACTTC.